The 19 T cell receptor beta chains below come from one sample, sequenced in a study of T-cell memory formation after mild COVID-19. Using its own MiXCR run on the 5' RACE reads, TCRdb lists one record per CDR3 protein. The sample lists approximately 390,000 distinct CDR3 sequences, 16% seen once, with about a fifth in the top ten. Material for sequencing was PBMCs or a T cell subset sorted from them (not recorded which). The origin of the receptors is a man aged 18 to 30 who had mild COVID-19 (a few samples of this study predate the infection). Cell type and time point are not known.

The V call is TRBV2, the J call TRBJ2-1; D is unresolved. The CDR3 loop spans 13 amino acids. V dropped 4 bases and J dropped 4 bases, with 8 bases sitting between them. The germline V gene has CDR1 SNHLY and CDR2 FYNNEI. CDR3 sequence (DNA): TGTGCCAGCAGTGTGGAACCGTACAATGAGCAGTTCTTC. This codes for CASSVEPYNEQFF. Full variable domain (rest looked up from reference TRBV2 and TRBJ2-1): EPEVTQTPSHQVTQMGQEVILRCVPISNHLYFYWYRQILGQKVEFLVSFYNNEISEKSEIFDDQFSVERPDGSNFTLKIRSTKLEDSAMYFCASSVEPYNEQFFGPGTRLTVL.

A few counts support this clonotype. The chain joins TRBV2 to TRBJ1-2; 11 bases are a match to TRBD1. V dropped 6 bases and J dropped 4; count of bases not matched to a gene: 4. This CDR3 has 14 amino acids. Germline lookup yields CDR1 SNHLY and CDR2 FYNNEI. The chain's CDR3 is CASSPGTGGYGYTF. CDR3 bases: TGTGCCAGCAGCCCCGGGACAGGGGGCTATGGCTACACCTTC.

The CDR3 DNA reads as TGTGCCAGTTCCACCGGGACAGGGGACAATCAGCCCCAGCATTTT. This codes for CASSTGTGDNQPQHF. J is TRBJ1-5 and V is TRBV7-9, with 10 positions matching TRBD1. This CDR3 is 15 amino acids long. The germline gives CDR1 SEHNR, CDR2 FQNEAQ (reference sequence). After removal of 9 bases from V and 3 bases from J, the junction contained 8 bases not matched to a gene.

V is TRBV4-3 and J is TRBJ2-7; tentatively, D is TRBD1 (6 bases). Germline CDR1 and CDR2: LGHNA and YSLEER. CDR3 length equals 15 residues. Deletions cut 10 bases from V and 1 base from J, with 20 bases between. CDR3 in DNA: TGCGCCACCTCTTCTGCCCCGGGACAATCCTACGAGCAGTACTTC. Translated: CATSSAPGQSYEQYF.

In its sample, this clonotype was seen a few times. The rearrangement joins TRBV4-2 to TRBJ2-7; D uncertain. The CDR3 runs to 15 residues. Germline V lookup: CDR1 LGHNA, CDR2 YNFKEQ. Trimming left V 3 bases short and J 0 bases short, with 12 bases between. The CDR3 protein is CASSQDLGDSYEQYV. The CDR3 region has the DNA TGTGCCAGCAGCCAGGATCTGGGCGACTCCTACGAGCAGTACGTC.

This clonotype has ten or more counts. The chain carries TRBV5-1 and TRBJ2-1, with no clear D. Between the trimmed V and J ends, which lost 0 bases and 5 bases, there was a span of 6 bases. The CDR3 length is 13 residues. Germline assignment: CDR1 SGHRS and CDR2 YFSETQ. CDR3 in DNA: TGCGCCAGCAGCTTGGAGGTGAACAATGAGCAGTTCTTC. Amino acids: CASSLEVNNEQFF.

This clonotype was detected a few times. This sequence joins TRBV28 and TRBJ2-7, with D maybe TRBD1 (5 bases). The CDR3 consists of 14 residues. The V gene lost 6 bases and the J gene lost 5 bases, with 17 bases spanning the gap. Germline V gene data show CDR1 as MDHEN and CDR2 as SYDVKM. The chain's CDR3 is CASSPGQGFDEQYV. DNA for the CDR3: TGTGCCAGCAGCCCTGGGCAGGGCTTCGACGAGCAGTACGTC.

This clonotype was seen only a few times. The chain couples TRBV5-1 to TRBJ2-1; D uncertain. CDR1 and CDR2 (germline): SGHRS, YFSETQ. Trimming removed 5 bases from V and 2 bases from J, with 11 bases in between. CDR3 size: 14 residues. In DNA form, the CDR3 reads TGCGCCAGCAGAGTTCCAGGCCCCTACAATGAGCAGTTCTTC. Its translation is CASRVPGPYNEQFF.

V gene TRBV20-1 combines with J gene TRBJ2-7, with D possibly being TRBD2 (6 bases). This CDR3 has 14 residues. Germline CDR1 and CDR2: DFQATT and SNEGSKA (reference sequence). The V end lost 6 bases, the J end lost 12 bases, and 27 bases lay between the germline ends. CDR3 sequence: CSAGASDTYYEGYF. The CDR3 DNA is TGCAGTGCCGGGGCTAGCGATACTTACTACGAGGGGTACTTC.

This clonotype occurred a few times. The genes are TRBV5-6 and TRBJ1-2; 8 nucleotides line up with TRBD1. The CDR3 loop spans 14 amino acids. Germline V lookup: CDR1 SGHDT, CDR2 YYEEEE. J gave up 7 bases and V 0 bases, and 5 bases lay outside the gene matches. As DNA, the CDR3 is TGTGCCAGCAGCTTGGTGCAGGGGGCGGGTGGCTACACCTTC. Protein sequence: CASSLVQGAGGYTF.

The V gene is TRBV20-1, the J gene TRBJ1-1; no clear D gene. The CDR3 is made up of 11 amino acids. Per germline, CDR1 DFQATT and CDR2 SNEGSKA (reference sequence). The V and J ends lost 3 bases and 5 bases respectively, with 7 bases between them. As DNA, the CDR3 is TGCAGTGCTAGGGCCCGGACTGAAGCTTTCTTT. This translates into CSARARTEAFF.

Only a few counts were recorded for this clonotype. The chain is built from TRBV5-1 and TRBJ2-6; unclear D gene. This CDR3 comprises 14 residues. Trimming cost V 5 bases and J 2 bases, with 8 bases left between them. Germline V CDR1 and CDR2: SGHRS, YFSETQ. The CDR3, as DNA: TGCGCCAGCAGGGAACTCGCTGGGGCCAACGTCCTGACTTTC. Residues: CASRELAGANVLTF.

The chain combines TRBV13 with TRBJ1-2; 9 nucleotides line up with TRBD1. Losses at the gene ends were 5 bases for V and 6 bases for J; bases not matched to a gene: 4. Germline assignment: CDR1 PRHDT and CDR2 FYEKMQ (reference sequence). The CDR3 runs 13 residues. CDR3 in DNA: TGTGCCAGCAGCCACGGGACAGGGCATGGCTACACCTTC. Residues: CASSHGTGHGYTF.

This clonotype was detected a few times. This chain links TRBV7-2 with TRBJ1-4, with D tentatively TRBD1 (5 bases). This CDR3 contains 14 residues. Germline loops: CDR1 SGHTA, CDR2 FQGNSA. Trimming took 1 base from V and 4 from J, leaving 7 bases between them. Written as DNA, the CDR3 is TGTGCCAGCAGCTTAGACGGGGGTAATGAAAAACTGTTTTTT. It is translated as CASSLDGGNEKLFF. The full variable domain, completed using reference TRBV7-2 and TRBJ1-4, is GAGVSQSPSNKVTEKGKDVELRCDPISGHTALYWYRQSLGQGLEFLIYFQGNSAPDKSGLPSDRFSAERTGGSVSTLTIQRTQQEDSAVYLCASSLDGGNEKLFFGSGTQLSVL.

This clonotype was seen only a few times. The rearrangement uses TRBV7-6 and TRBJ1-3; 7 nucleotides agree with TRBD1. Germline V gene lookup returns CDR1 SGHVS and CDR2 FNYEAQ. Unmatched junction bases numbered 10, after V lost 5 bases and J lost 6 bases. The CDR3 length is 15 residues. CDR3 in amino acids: CASSRAGGIQNTIYF. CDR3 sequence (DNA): TGTGCCAGCAGCCGCGCAGGGGGGATACAAAACACCATATATTTT.

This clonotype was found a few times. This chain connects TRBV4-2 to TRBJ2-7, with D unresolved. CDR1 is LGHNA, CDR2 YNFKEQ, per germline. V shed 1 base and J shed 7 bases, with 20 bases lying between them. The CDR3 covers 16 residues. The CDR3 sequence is CASSQAESLGLREQYF. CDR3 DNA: TGTGCCAGCAGCCAAGCTGAAAGCCTGGGTCTAAGGGAGCAGTACTTC.

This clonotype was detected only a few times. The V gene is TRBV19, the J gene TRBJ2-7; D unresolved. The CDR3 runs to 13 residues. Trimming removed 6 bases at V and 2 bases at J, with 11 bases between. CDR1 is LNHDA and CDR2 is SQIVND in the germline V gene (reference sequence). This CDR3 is CASSTRPTYEQYF. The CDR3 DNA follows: TGTGCCAGTAGCACCCGGCCGACCTACGAGCAGTACTTC.

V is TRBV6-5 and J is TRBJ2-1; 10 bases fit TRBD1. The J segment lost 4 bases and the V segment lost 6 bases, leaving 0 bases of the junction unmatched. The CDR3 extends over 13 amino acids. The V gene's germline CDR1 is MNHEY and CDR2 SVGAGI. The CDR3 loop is CASRGQGYNEQFF. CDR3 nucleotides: TGTGCCAGCAGGGGACAGGGGTACAATGAGCAGTTCTTC.

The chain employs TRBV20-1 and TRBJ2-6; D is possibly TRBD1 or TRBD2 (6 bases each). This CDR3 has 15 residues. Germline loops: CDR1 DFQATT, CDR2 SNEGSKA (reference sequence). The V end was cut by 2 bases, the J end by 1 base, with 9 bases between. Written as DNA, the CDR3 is TGCAGTGCTAGATCGGGGGCTTCTGGGGCCAACGTCCTGACTTTC. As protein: CSARSGASGANVLTF.